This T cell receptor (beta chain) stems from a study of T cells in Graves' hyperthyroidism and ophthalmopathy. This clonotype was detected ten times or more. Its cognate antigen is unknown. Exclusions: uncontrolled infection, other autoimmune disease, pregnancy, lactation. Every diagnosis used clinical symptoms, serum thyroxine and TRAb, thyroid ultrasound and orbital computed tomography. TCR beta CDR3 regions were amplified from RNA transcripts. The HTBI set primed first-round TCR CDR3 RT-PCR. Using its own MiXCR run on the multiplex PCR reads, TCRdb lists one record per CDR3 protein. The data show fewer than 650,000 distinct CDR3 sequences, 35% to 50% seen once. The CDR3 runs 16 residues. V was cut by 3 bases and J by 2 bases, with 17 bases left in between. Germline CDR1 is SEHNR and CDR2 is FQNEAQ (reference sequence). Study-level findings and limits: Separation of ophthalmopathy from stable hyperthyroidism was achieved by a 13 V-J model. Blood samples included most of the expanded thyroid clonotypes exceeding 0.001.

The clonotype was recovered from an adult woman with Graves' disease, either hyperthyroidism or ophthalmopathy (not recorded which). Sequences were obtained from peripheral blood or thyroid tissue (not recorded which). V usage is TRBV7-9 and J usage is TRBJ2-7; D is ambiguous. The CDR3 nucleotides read TGTGCCAGCAGCTTCTTCTCTAGGACGAATACCTACGAGCAGTACTTC. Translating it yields CASSFFSRTNTYEQYF.